A single sample gave rise to the 10 T cell receptor beta chains below, sequenced in a study of siplizumab effects on memory and regulatory T cells (dated by TCRdb to between 2018 and 2021). These receptors are not linked to any known antigen. Cells from the mixed lymphocyte reactions were cocultured for under 7 days at 37 degrees C. Receptor libraries were prepared by the immunoSEQ multiplex PCR assay. TCRdb stores this immuneACCESS table with in-frame sequences only. Part of the clones is absent; in the studies checked, under half of the shortfall reflects unresolved V genes, and no reason is known for the rest. Counted in this sample were about 19,000 clones; about 40% of them appeared once. Jointly, the top ten make up about 6.1% of the sample. The sequencing sample was made of CFSE-low (dividing) CD4+ T cells sorted from an allogeneic mixed lymphocyte reaction. Receptors originate from a human donor in good health; the cells came from an allogeneic mixed lymphocyte reaction. Some clones in this sample may be carry-over from other donors' samples.

In its sample, this clone was seen once. The rearrangement joins TRBV5-1 to TRBJ2-7; TRBD2 might be the D (5 bases). Trimming removed 5 bases from V and 3 bases from J, with 6 bases in between. The germline V gene has CDR1 SGHRS and CDR2 YFSETQ. CDR3 length: 11 residues. In nucleotides, the CDR3 is TGCGCCAGCAGAGGAGGCTACGAGCAGTACTTC. The encoded protein is CASRGGYEQYF.

Only a few counts were recorded for this clone. This rearrangement joins TRBV25-1 to TRBJ1-2; the match to TRBD1 covers 9 bases. Germline values: CDR1 MGHDK, CDR2 SYGVNS. The CDR3 has 13 residues. V lost 6 bases to trimming and J lost 6 bases; unmatched junction nucleotides: 5. CDR3 in amino acids: CASRHWTGDGYTF. DNA of the CDR3: TGTGCCAGCAGACACTGGACAGGGGATGGCTACACCTTC.

V and J are TRBV6-1 and TRBJ2-7; D unclear. The CDR3 loop spans 13 amino acids. Germline V CDR1 and CDR2: MNHNS, SASEGT. Between the trimmed V and J ends, which lost 5 bases and 2 bases, there was a span of 10 bases. The CDR3 sequence is CASSPPGAYEQYF. The CDR3 DNA follows: TGTGCCAGCAGTCCCCCTGGCGCCTACGAGCAGTACTTC.

V gene TRBV10-3 combines with J gene TRBJ1-4, with a tentative D call TRBD1 (6 bases). V was clipped by 4 bases and J by 1 base, with 7 bases between them. Germline-derived CDR1 and CDR2 are ENHRY and SYGVKD. The CDR3 is 14 amino acids. Here the CDR3 reads CAISGGGTNEKLFF. The CDR3 region has the DNA TGTGCCATCAGTGGAGGGGGAACTAATGAAAAACTGTTTTTT.

This clone is medium-sized. The V call is TRBV9, the J call TRBJ2-7; D might be TRBD1 (5 bases). The germline V gene has CDR1 SGDLS and CDR2 YYNGEE. Deletions cut 4 bases from V and 2 bases from J, with 7 bases between. This CDR3 is built from 12 residues. The CDR3 sequence: CASSQTAYEQYF. The CDR3 DNA reads TGTGCCAGCAGCCAGACAGCCTACGAGCAGTACTTC. Supplemented by reference TRBV9 and TRBJ2-7, the full variable domain reads DSGVTQTPKHLITATGQRVTLRCSPRSGDLSVYWYQQSLDQGLQFLIQYYNGEERAKGNILERFSAQQFPDLHSELNLSSLELGDSALYFCASSQTAYEQYFGPGTRLTVT.

This clone occurred a few times. This rearrangement joins TRBV7-9 to TRBJ2-2, with TRBD1 as a possible D gene (5 bases). This CDR3 contains 15 residues. V lost 4 bases and J 1 base, leaving 10 bases between the germline ends. CDR1 is SEHNR and CDR2 is FQNEAQ in the germline V gene (reference sequence). CDR3 nucleotide sequence: TGTGCCAGCAGCTGGTTCGACAGGAACACCGGGGAGCTGTTTTTT. This codes for CASSWFDRNTGELFF.

This rearrangement joins TRBV4-1 to TRBJ1-1; D unclear. Trimming took 5 bases from V and 5 from J, leaving 18 bases between them. The CDR3 extends over 15 amino acids. CDR1 is MGHRA and CDR2 is YSYEKL in the germline V gene. CDR3 coding DNA: TGCGCCAGCAGCTCGCCATCCCTTCTAGGTACTGAAGCTTTCTTT. It translates to CASSSPSLLGTEAFF.

This clone occurred a few times. The gene calls are TRBV18 and TRBJ2-3; tentatively, D is TRBD1 (5 bases). This CDR3 is 18 amino acids long. Germline CDR1 is KGHSH and CDR2 is LQKENI. With 3 bases removed from V and 0 bases from J, the gap between germline ends came to 19 bases. CDR3 nucleotide sequence: TGTGCCAGCTCACCTGTCCCTACAGGACCGATAAGCACAGATACGCAGTATTTT. The encoded protein is CASSPVPTGPISTDTQYF.

This clone is medium-sized (0.01 to 0.1%). This rearrangement joins TRBV7-8 to TRBJ1-3, with TRBD1 matching 11 bases. Trimming removed 5 bases from V and 4 bases from J; junction bases left unmatched: 4. Germline CDR1 and CDR2: SGHVS and FQNEAQ. The CDR3 consists of 15 residues. CDR3 loop: CASSAWTGGGNTIYF. CDR3 DNA sequence: TGTGCCAGCAGCGCCTGGACAGGGGGCGGAAACACCATATATTTT.

By sample fraction, this clone is medium-sized (0.01 to 0.1%). V usage is TRBV10-3 and J usage is TRBJ1-5; no firm D call. Germline V lookup: CDR1 ENHRY, CDR2 SYGVKD. Between the trimmed V and J ends, which lost 5 bases and 4 bases, there was a span of 0 bases. The CDR3 length is 10 residues. The CDR3 region is CAISNQPQHF. Written as DNA, the CDR3 is TGTGCCATCAGTAATCAGCCCCAGCATTTT.